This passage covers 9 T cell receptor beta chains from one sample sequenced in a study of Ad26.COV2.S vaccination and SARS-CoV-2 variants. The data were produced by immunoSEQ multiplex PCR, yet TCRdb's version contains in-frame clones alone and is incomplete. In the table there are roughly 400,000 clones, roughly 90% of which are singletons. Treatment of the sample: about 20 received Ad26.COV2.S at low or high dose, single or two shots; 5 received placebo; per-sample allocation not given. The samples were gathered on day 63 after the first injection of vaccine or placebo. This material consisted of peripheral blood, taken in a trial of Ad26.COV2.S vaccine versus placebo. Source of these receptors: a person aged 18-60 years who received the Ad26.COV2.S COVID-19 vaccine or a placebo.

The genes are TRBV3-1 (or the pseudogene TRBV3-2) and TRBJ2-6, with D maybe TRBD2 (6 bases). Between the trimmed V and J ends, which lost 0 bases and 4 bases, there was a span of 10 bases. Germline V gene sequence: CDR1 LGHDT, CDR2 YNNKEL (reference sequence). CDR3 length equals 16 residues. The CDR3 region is CASSQDGGTGANVLTF. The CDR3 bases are TGTGCCAGCAGCCAAGATGGGGGGACCGGGGCCAACGTCCTGACTTTC.

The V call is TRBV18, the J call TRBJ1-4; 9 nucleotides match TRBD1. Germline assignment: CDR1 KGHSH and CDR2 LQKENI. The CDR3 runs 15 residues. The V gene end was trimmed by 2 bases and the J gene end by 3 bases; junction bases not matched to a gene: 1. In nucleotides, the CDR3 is TGTGCCAGCTCACCAGGACAGGGGCCTAATGAAAAACTGTTTTTT. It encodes CASSPGQGPNEKLFF.

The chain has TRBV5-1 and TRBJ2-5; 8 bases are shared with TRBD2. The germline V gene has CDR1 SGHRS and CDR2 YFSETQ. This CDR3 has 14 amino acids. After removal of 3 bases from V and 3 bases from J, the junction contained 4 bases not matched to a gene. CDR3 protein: CASSSQGLEETQYF. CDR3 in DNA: TGCGCCAGCAGCTCACAGGGACTAGAAGAGACCCAGTACTTC.

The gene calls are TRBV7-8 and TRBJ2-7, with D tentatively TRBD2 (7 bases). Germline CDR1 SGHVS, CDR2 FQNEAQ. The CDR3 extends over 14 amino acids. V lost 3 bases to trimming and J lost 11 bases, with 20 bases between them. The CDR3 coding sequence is TGTGCCAGCAGCTTGCGGGACAAGGGGGGGAGAAAGTACTTC. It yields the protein CASSLRDKGGRKYF.

CDR3 loop: CASTNQRGGLLEQYF. In DNA form, the CDR3 reads TGTGCCAGTACAAACCAACGGGGGGGCCTTCTCGAGCAGTACTTC. The genes are TRBV19 and TRBJ2-7, with 8 bases lining up with TRBD2. The J segment lost 6 bases and the V segment lost 7 bases, leaving 14 bases of the junction unmatched. Germline CDR1 is LNHDA and CDR2 is SQIVND (reference sequence). The CDR3 is made up of 15 amino acids. The variable domain in full, with the rest retrieved from reference TRBV19 and TRBJ2-7, is DGGITQSPKYLFRKEGQNVTLSCEQNLNHDAMYWYRQDPGQGLRLIYYSQIVNDFQKGDIAEGYSVSREKKESFPLTVTSAQKNPTAFYLCASTNQRGGLLEQYFGPGTRLTVT.

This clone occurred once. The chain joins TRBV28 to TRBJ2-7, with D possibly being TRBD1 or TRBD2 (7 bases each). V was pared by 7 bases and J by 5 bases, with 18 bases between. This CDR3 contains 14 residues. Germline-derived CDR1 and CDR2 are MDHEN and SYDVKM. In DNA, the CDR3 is TGTGCCAGCACCCAGGGGGGGGCGATCGACGAGCAGTACTTC. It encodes CASTQGGAIDEQYF. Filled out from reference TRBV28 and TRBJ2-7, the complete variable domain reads DVKVTQSSRYLVKRTGEKVFLECVQDMDHENMFWYRQDPGLGLRLIYFSYDVKMKEKGDIPEGYSVSREKKERFSLILESASTNQTSMYLCASTQGGAIDEQYFGPGTRLTVT.

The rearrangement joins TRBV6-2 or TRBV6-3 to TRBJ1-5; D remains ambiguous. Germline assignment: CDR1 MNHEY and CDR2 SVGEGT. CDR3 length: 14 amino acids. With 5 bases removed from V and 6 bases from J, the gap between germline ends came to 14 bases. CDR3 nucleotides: TGTGCCAGCAGTGTCGGAGGGAAGAGTCAGCCCCAGCATTTT. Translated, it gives CASSVGGKSQPQHF.

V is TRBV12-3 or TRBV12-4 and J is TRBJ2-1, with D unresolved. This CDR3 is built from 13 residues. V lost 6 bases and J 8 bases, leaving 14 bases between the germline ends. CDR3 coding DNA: TGTGCCAGCAGCCCCCCAGACACCCATGAGCAGTTCTTC. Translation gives CASSPPDTHEQFF.

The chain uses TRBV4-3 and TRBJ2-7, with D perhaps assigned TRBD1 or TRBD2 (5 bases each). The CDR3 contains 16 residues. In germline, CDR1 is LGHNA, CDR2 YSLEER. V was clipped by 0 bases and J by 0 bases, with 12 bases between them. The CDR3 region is CASSQDWPGSSYEQYF. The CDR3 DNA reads TGCGCCAGCAGCCAAGATTGGCCAGGGAGCTCCTACGAGCAGTACTTC.